This TCR beta chain was retrieved from a study of molecular identifiers for immune sequencing clone quantification. CDR1 is SGHTA and CDR2 is FQGNSA in the germline V gene. The CDR3 runs 15 residues. Trimming pared 0 bases from V and 4 bases from J, leaving 10 bases between. Libraries from naive CD8 cells were generated from 20,000 to 1,000,000 sorted cells (with 10%, 30% or 50% RNA). On this clonotype itself: A much more abundant neighbour one base away suggests this may be a read error.

TCRdb recomputed calls from the PCR reads with MiXCR, one row per CDR3 protein. The sample shows over 550,000 distinct CDR3 sequences, about 25% of them seen only once. Sequencing input: naive CD8+ T cells from blood, with Jurkat cell RNA spiked in. The sample's subset: FACS-sorted CD8+CD4-CCR7+CD45RA+ naive T cells. The chain recombines TRBV7-2 with TRBJ2-1; possible D gene TRBD2, 6 bases. This sequence originates from a human donor in good health. Some libraries in this study had Jurkat cell RNA spiked in. The CDR3 region is CASSLALSGYNEQFF. The CDR3 DNA is TGTGCCAGCAGCTTAGCCCTTAGCGGATACAATGAGCAGTTCTTC.